A single sample is the source of the 32 T cell receptor beta chains below, sequenced in a study of blood T cell repertoires in COVID-19. Profiling relied on immunoSEQ multiplex PCR, and the TCRdb table lists in-frame clones only, not all of them. The repertoire has more than 200,000 clones, approximately 80% of them found once; the top ten carry about 7.2%. Sequencing input: PBMCs or T cells enriched from blood (not recorded which). The receptors derive from a woman in her 40s with acute COVID-19.

The rearrangement uses TRBV5-1 and TRBJ1-1; 11 nucleotides agree with TRBD1. This CDR3 is 14 amino acids long. With V trimmed by 7 bases and J by 2 bases, 4 bases remained unmatched. CDR1 SGHRS and CDR2 YFSETQ come from the germline V gene. CDR3 sequence (DNA): TGCGCCAGCCGGACAGGGGGCGATAACACTGAAGCTTTCTTT. Residues: CASRTGGDNTEAFF.

The chain is built from TRBV4-2 and TRBJ2-6; D may be TRBD2 (5 bases). This CDR3 has 15 residues. V was pared by 0 bases and J by 2 bases, with 5 bases between. Germline assignment: CDR1 LGHNA and CDR2 YNFKEQ. In nucleotides, the CDR3 is TGTGCCAGCAGCCAAGAGGGAGCTGGGGCCAACGTCCTGACTTTC. Its protein product is CASSQEGAGANVLTF.

The CDR3 reads CASSSGQGIRDTEAFF. The CDR3 nucleotides read TGCGCCAGCAGCTCGGGACAGGGGATACGGGACACTGAAGCTTTCTTT. The chain joins TRBV5-1 to TRBJ1-1; 10 bases are shared with TRBD1. The CDR3 contains 16 residues. The germline gives CDR1 SGHRS, CDR2 YFSETQ. V dropped 3 bases and J dropped 3; count of bases not matched to a gene: 8.

The DNA of the CDR3 is TGTGCCAGCAGCTACGGGAAATCTAACTATGGCTACACCTTC. Translation gives CASSYGKSNYGYTF. The chain combines TRBV28 with TRBJ1-2; D remains ambiguous. The V end lost 6 bases, the J end lost 0 bases, and 11 bases lay between the germline ends. This CDR3 is built from 14 residues. The germline CDR1 and CDR2 sequences are MDHEN and SYDVKM.

The chain carries TRBV28 and TRBJ1-1, with D hard to call. V was pared by 7 bases and J by 7 bases, with 16 bases between. The CDR3 has 13 residues. The V gene's germline CDR1 is MDHEN and CDR2 SYDVKM. CDR3 sequence reads: CASNLSPPGEAFF. CDR3 coding DNA: TGTGCCAGCAACCTCTCCCCCCCAGGTGAAGCTTTCTTT. Full variable domain (rest looked up from reference TRBV28 and TRBJ1-1): DVKVTQSSRYLVKRTGEKVFLECVQDMDHENMFWYRQDPGLGLRLIYFSYDVKMKEKGDIPEGYSVSREKKERFSLILESASTNQTSMYLCASNLSPPGEAFFGQGTRLTVV.

The chain uses TRBV27 and TRBJ2-7, with 9 nucleotides matching TRBD2. V lost 0 bases and J lost 4; bases outside the gene matches: 4. The CDR3 sequence is 15 residues long. Germline CDR1 MNHEY, CDR2 SMNVEV (reference sequence). The CDR3 DNA reads TGTGCCAGCAGTTTATCTAGCGGGAGATTTTACGAGCAGTACTTC. Protein sequence: CASSLSSGRFYEQYF.

The genes are TRBV12-3 or TRBV12-4 and TRBJ1-5; 8 bases map to TRBD1. V shed 6 bases and J 2 bases; nucleotides not matched to a gene: 0. The length of the CDR3 is 13 residues. This chain's CDR3 is CASRGQGNQPQHF. For the CDR3, the DNA is TGTGCCAGCAGGGGACAGGGCAATCAGCCCCAGCATTTT.

The rearrangement links TRBV5-5 to TRBJ2-7; 7 bases fit TRBD2. V shed 0 bases, J shed 1 base, and the junction held 4 bases outside the gene matches. The CDR3 is made up of 15 amino acids. The germline CDR1 and CDR2 sequences are SGHKS and YYEKEE (reference sequence). CDR3 nucleotides: TGTGCCAGCAGCTTGGCGACTAGCAGATCCTACGAGCAGTACTTC. As protein: CASSLATSRSYEQYF.

The sample holds one count of this clone. The chain combines TRBV19 with TRBJ1-6, with 7 bases fitting TRBD1. Germline lookup yields CDR1 LNHDA and CDR2 SQIVND (reference sequence). With V trimmed by 3 bases and J by 7 bases, 3 bases remained unmatched. This CDR3 contains 14 residues. This CDR3 is CASSIDRVNSPLHF. DNA for the CDR3: TGTGCCAGTAGTATCGACAGGGTAAATTCACCCCTCCACTTT. The full variable domain, rest sourced from reference TRBV19 and TRBJ1-6, is DGGITQSPKYLFRKEGQNVTLSCEQNLNHDAMYWYRQDPGQGLRLIYYSQIVNDFQKGDIAEGYSVSREKKESFPLTVTSAQKNPTAFYLCASSIDRVNSPLHFGNGTRLTVT.

This chain connects TRBV28 to TRBJ2-2, with D perhaps matching TRBD2 (5 bases). Trimming pared 8 bases from V and 0 bases from J, leaving 13 bases between. CDR1 is MDHEN and CDR2 is SYDVKM in the germline V gene. CDR3 length: 15 amino acids. The CDR3 spells CASRGGTSNTGELFF. The CDR3 DNA sequence: TGTGCCAGCCGAGGAGGCACCTCGAACACCGGGGAGCTGTTTTTT. Based on the CDR3 plus reference TRBV28 and TRBJ2-2, the full variable domain is DVKVTQSSRYLVKRTGEKVFLECVQDMDHENMFWYRQDPGLGLRLIYFSYDVKMKEKGDIPEGYSVSREKKERFSLILESASTNQTSMYLCASRGGTSNTGELFFGEGSRLTVL.

This chain links TRBV10-3 with TRBJ1-3; tentative D call: TRBD1 (6 bases). Germline values: CDR1 ENHRY, CDR2 SYGVKD. The CDR3 spans 15 residues. Deletions cut 6 bases from V and 0 bases from J, with 12 bases between. The CDR3 is CAIRGDIDSGNTIYF. The CDR3 coding sequence is TGTGCCATCAGGGGGGACATCGACTCTGGAAACACCATATATTTT.

The CDR3 DNA is TGCAGCGTTTGGACAGCCCAAGAGACCCAGTACTTC. Translation gives CSVWTAQETQYF. The chain is built from TRBV29-1 and TRBJ2-5; weak D call: TRBD1 (6 bases). Germline CDR1 reads SQVTM; CDR2 reads ANQGSEA. The CDR3 spans 12 residues. Trimming pared 5 bases from V and 1 base from J, leaving 8 bases between.

The chain is built from TRBV7-9 and TRBJ2-1; TRBD2 matches 9 bases. Germline CDR1 and CDR2: SEHNR and FQNEAQ (reference sequence). The CDR3 is 18 amino acids. The V and J ends lost 2 bases and 4 bases, in that order; junction bases with no gene match: 12. In DNA, the CDR3 is TGTGCCAGCAGCTTACTCGACTTAGCGGGAGCAGGGTACAATGAGCAGTTCTTC. Its translation: CASSLLDLAGAGYNEQFF.

The rearrangement links TRBV23-1 to TRBJ2-6, with D maybe TRBD2 (5 bases). TRBV23-1 is assigned to the ORF class and has an uncertain function. Trimming cost V 11 bases and J 2 bases, with 25 bases left between them. The CDR3 spans 18 residues. In DNA form, the CDR3 reads TGCGCCCGCTGGGAGCCCGGCTGCATAAGGCCTGGGGCCAACGTCCTGACTTTC. Translating it yields CARWEPGCIRPGANVLTF.

The genes are TRBV6-5 and TRBJ1-5, with 7 bases matching TRBD1. With V trimmed by 7 bases and J by 4 bases, 10 bases remained unmatched. CDR3 length equals 15 residues. Germline values: CDR1 MNHEY, CDR2 SVGAGI. This CDR3 is CASNDRAPRNQPQHF. The CDR3 DNA follows: TGTGCCAGCAACGACAGGGCGCCTCGTAATCAGCCCCAGCATTTT.

This clone occurred a few times. The chain combines TRBV3-1 (or the pseudogene TRBV3-2) with TRBJ2-7, with 9 bases fitting TRBD2. In germline, CDR1 is LGHDT, CDR2 YNNKEL (reference sequence). After removal of 0 bases from V and 2 bases from J, the junction contained 5 bases not matched to a gene. This CDR3 is built from 16 residues. The CDR3 region has the DNA TGTGCCAGCAGCCAAGATTTAGCGGGGGTTACCTACGAGCAGTACTTC. Translation gives CASSQDLAGVTYEQYF.

The chain carries TRBV6-5 and TRBJ1-6, with 8 bases identical to TRBD1. Germline CDR1 and CDR2: MNHEY and SVGAGI. V dropped 6 bases and J dropped 1; count of bases not matched to a gene: 2. CDR3 length: 15 residues. This chain's CDR3 is CASRGQGSYNSPLHF. The CDR3 DNA reads TGTGCCAGCAGAGGACAGGGTTCCTATAATTCACCCCTCCACTTT.

The gene calls are TRBV15 and TRBJ2-7; D perhaps matches TRBD2 (5 bases). The germline gives CDR1 LNHNV, CDR2 YYDKDF (reference sequence). CDR3 size: 15 residues. With 5 bases removed from V and 0 bases from J, the gap between germline ends came to 14 bases. The CDR3 spells CATSPRRQSSYEQYF. The CDR3 region has the DNA TGTGCCACCAGCCCAAGGAGGCAAAGCTCCTACGAGCAGTACTTC.

The V gene is TRBV5-4, the J gene TRBJ1-6; 7 bases match TRBD1. With 6 bases clipped from V and 11 bases from J, the junction kept 17 bases outside the gene matches. This CDR3 contains 16 residues. Germline-derived CDR1 and CDR2 are SGHNT and YYREEE (reference sequence). The CDR3 spells CASTAGYGTEGAPLHF. The CDR3 DNA is TGTGCCAGCACCGCGGGGTACGGGACAGAAGGGGCACCCCTCCACTTT.

This clone was seen only once. This chain uses TRBV7-3 with TRBJ2-7; 8 bases align to TRBD2. V lost 5 bases to trimming and J lost 6 bases; unmatched junction nucleotides: 9. This CDR3 region has 14 residues. The germline CDR1 and CDR2 sequences are SGHTA and FQGTGA. This CDR3 reads CASSLGTRSSEQYF. The CDR3 region has the DNA TGTGCCAGCAGCCTCGGGACTAGGAGTTCCGAGCAGTACTTC.

Points on this clone: This may arise from a read error, as a much more abundant clone is one base away. This chain links TRBV28 with TRBJ1-1, with a tentative D call TRBD1 (6 bases). Looked up from germline, CDR1 is MDHEN and CDR2 is SYDVKM. The CDR3 totals 14 residues. V dropped 3 bases and J dropped 0 bases, with 8 bases sitting between them. As DNA, the CDR3 is TGTGCCAGCAGTTTGAACAGGGTGAACACTGAAGCTTTCTTT. Translating gives CASSLNRVNTEAFF.

The chain is built from TRBV5-1 and TRBJ2-1, with D perhaps TRBD2 (6 bases). This CDR3 comprises 18 residues. V gave up 0 bases and J gave up 2 bases, with 18 bases separating them. Germline lookup yields CDR1 SGHRS and CDR2 YFSETQ. CDR3 DNA sequence: TGCGCCAGCAGCTTGGCGGGTGGGGCGGGGCTAACCTACAATGAGCAGTTCTTC. Its protein product is CASSLAGGAGLTYNEQFF.

This clone was found once. This chain joins TRBV28 and TRBJ1-4; tentatively, D is TRBD1 (5 bases). The CDR3 sequence is 13 residues long. V was trimmed by 5 bases and J by 7 bases, leaving 11 bases between them. CDR1 is MDHEN, CDR2 SYDVKM, per germline. CDR3 DNA: TGTGCCAGCAGTCCCCCCAGGGTTGAAAAACTGTTTTTT. This translates into CASSPPRVEKLFF.

The rearrangement uses TRBV9 and TRBJ2-3, with D perhaps matching TRBD2 (6 bases). The CDR3 runs to 16 residues. V gave up 2 bases and J gave up 3 bases, with 16 bases separating them. The germline V gene encodes CDR1 SGDLS and CDR2 YYNGEE. This CDR3 is CASSVVRDSRTDTQYF. The DNA for the CDR3 is TGTGCCAGCAGCGTGGTCCGGGACTCACGGACAGATACGCAGTATTTT.

The J gene is TRBJ2-3, the V gene TRBV15; D might be TRBD1 (6 bases). The germline V gene has CDR1 LNHNV and CDR2 YYDKDF (reference sequence). Between the trimmed V and J ends, which lost 4 bases and 1 base, there was a span of 15 bases. This CDR3 is 16 amino acids long. CDR3 region: CATSTGSHRGTDTQYF. The CDR3 DNA sequence: TGTGCCACCAGCACCGGATCCCACAGGGGCACAGATACGCAGTATTTT.

The rearrangement joins TRBV28 to TRBJ1-2; possibly TRBD1 for D (6 bases). There are 12 residues in the CDR3. The germline V and J ends were trimmed by 6 bases and 7 bases, with 12 bases remaining between them. The germline V gene has CDR1 MDHEN and CDR2 SYDVKM. CDR3 sequence (DNA): TGTGCCAGCAGGCAGGGGATGAGTGGCTACACCTTC. Translating it yields CASRQGMSGYTF.

The chain combines TRBV18 with TRBJ1-5; 7 positions agree with TRBD1. The germline V gene encodes CDR1 KGHSH and CDR2 LQKENI. The V gene end was trimmed by 3 bases and the J gene end by 0 bases; junction bases not matched to a gene: 8. The CDR3 has 17 amino acids. CDR3 nucleotide sequence: TGTGCCAGCTCACCGGTAGGAGGGGGCTATAGCAATCAGCCCCAGCATTTT. This translates into CASSPVGGGYSNQPQHF.

The chain has TRBV28 and TRBJ2-7; TRBD1 might be the D (6 bases). V lost 10 bases to trimming and J lost 4 bases, with 17 bases between them. The CDR3 totals 13 residues. In germline, CDR1 is MDHEN, CDR2 SYDVKM. The CDR3 loop reads CAIISGTTYEQYF. The CDR3 DNA follows: TGTGCCATAATTTCTGGGACAACTTACGAGCAGTACTTC.

The chain links TRBV2 to TRBJ2-7, with D uncertain. V was clipped by 7 bases and J by 6 bases, with 16 bases between them. This CDR3 is 13 amino acids long. Germline lookup yields CDR1 SNHLY and CDR2 FYNNEI. CDR3 nucleotides: TGTGCCAGCACCCCCGCGGCAGTCGGCGAGCAGTACTTC. Translated, it gives CASTPAAVGEQYF. Supplemented by reference TRBV2 and TRBJ2-7, the full variable domain reads EPEVTQTPSHQVTQMGQEVILRCVPISNHLYFYWYRQILGQKVEFLVSFYNNEISEKSEIFDDQFSVERPDGSNFTLKIRSTKLEDSAMYFCASTPAAVGEQYFGPGTRLTVT.

The chain uses TRBV19 and TRBJ1-5; D remains unclear. Trimming stripped 3 bases from V and 0 bases from J, with 9 bases between. The CDR3 loop spans 15 amino acids. From germline, CDR1 is LNHDA and CDR2 SQIVND (reference sequence). The chain's CDR3 is CASSMGRDSNQPQHF. The CDR3 DNA reads as TGTGCCAGTAGTATGGGTCGGGATAGCAATCAGCCCCAGCATTTT.

The chain uses TRBV6-1 and TRBJ2-3, with TRBD2 identical over 7 bases. This CDR3 is built from 18 residues. V shed 2 bases and J 0 bases; nucleotides not matched to a gene: 11. CDR1 is MNHNS, CDR2 SASEGT, per germline. The CDR3 DNA reads as TGTGCCAGCAGTGAAACGTTGTTGAGCGGGATTAGCACAGATACGCAGTATTTT. As protein: CASSETLLSGISTDTQYF.

This clone has just one count. This chain connects TRBV5-1 to TRBJ2-5; D ambiguous. This CDR3 comprises 14 residues. Per the germline V gene, CDR1 is SGHRS and CDR2 is YFSETQ. The V end lost 2 bases, the J end lost 10 bases, and 18 bases lay between the germline ends. CDR3 region: CASSLEPSLIDQYF. The CDR3 bases are TGCGCCAGCAGCTTAGAACCTAGTCTGATCGACCAGTACTTC.